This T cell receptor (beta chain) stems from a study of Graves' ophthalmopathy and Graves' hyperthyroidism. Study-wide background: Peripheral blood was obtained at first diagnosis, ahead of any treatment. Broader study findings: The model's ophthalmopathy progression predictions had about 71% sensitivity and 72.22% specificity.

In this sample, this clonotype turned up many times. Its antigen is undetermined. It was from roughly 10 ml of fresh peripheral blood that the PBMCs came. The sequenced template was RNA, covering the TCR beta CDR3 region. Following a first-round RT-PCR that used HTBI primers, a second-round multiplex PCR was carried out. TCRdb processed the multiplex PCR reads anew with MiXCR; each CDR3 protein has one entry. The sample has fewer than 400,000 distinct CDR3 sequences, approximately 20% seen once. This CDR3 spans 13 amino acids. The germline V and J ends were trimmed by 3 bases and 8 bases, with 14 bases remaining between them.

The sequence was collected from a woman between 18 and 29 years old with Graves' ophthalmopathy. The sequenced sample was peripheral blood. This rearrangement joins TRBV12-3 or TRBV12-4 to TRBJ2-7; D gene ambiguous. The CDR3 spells CASSFDAATKQYF. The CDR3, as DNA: TGTGCCAGCAGTTTCGATGCAGCAACGAAGCAGTACTTC.